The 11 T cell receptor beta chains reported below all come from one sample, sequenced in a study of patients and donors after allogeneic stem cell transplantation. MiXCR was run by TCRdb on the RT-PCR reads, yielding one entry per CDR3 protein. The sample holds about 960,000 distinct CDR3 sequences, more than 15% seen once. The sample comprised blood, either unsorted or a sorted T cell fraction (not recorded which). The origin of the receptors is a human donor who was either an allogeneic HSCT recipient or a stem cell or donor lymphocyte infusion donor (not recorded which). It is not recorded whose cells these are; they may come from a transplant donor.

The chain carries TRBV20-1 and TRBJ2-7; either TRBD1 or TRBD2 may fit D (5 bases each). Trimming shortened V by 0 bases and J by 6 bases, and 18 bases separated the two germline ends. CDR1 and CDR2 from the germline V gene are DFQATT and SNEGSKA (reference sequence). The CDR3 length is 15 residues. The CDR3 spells CSARDHQSPGREQYF. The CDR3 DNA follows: TGCAGTGCTAGAGATCATCAGTCCCCGGGGCGCGAGCAGTACTTC.

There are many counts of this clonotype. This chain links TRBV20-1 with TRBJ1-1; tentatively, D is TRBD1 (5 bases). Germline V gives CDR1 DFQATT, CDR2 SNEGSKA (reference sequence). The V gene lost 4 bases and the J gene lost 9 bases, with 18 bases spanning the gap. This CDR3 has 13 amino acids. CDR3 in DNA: TGCAGTGCTAATCGACAGCATCGGCAAAAAGCTTTCTTT. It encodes CSANRQHRQKAFF.

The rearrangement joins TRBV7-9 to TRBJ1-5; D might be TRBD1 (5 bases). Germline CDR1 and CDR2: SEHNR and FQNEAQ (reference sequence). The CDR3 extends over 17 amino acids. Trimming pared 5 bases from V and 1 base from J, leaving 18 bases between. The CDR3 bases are TGTGCCAGCAGCACCGGGGACGGAGGCTTCAGCAATCAGCCCCAGCATTTT. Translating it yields CASSTGDGGFSNQPQHF.

The CDR3 DNA follows: TGTGCCACCAGCGGGGGCACTAGCGGGGGGGCTGGTGCAGATACGCAGTATTTT. Its translation is CATSGGTSGGAGADTQYF. The gene calls are TRBV10-3 and TRBJ2-3; 13 bases line up with TRBD2. Germline V gives CDR1 ENHRY, CDR2 SYGVKD. The V and J ends lost 10 bases and 4 bases, in that order; junction bases with no gene match: 17. CDR3 length: 18 residues.

The CDR3 DNA follows: TGTGCCAGCAGCCAACCACCCTCTGGAGCCAAAAACATTCAGTACTTC. Translating gives CASSQPPSGAKNIQYF. The chain carries TRBV3-1 and TRBJ2-4; D is unclear. This CDR3 has 16 amino acids. V lost 2 bases and J lost 0, with 11 bases in between. The germline V gene encodes CDR1 LGHDT and CDR2 YNNKEL (reference sequence).

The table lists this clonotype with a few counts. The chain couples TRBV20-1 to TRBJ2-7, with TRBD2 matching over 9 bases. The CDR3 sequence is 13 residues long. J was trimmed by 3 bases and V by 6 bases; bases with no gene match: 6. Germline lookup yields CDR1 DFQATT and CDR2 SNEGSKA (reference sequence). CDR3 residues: CSAPSGKNYEQYF. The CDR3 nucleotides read TGCAGTGCCCCTAGCGGGAAGAACTACGAGCAGTACTTC.

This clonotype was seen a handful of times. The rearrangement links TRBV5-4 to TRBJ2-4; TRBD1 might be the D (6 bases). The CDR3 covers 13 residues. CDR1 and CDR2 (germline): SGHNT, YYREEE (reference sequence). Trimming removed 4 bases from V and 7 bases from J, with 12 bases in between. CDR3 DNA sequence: TGTGCCAGCAGCAGAGGACAGAGCAACATTCAGTACTTC. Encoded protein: CASSRGQSNIQYF.

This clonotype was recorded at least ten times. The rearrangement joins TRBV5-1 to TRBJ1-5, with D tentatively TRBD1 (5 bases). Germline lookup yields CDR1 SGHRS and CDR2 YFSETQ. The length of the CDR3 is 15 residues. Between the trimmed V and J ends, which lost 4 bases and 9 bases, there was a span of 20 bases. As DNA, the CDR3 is TGCGCCAGCAGCGCGTTGGGTCCCGGGACCGCGCCCCAGCATTTT. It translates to CASSALGPGTAPQHF.

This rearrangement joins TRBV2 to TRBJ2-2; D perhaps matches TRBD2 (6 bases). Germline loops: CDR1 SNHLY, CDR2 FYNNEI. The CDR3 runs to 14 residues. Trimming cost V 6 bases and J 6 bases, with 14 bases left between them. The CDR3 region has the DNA TGTGCCAGCAGAGAGCTTACTAGCTCCGGGGAGCTGTTTTTT. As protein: CASRELTSSGELFF.

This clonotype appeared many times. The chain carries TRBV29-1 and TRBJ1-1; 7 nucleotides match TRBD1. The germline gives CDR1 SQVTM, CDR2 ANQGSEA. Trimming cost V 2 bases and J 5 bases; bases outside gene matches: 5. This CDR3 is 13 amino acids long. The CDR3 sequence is CSVESLGQTEAFF. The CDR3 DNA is TGCAGCGTTGAATCTCTGGGACAGACTGAAGCTTTCTTT.

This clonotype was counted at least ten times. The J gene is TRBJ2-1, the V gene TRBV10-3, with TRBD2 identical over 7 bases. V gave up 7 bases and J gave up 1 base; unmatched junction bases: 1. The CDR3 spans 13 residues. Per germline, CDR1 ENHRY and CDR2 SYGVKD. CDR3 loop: CAIMRESYNEQFF. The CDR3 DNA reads TGTGCCATCATGCGGGAGTCCTACAATGAGCAGTTCTTC.